These 31 T cell receptor beta chains were all obtained from the same sample, sequenced in a study of blood T cell repertoires in COVID-19. The table came from immunoSEQ multiplex PCR; TCRdb's copy has only in-frame clones and leaves some out. The sample lists 100,000 to 130,000 clones; around four fifths were seen once. The sequencing sample was made of peripheral blood. These receptors were obtained from a woman in her seventies with acute or convalescent COVID-19.

The chain recombines TRBV5-1 with TRBJ1-2; the D gene is possibly TRBD1 (6 bases). The germline gives CDR1 SGHRS, CDR2 YFSETQ. Between the trimmed V and J ends, which lost 4 bases and 5 bases, there was a span of 12 bases. The CDR3 is made up of 13 amino acids. CDR3 amino acids: CASSLGQQYGYTF. The CDR3 DNA follows: TGCGCCAGCAGCCTCGGACAGCAGTATGGCTACACCTTC.

The J gene is TRBJ2-5, the V gene TRBV9; TRBD2 aligns across 8 bases. Germline V lookup: CDR1 SGDLS, CDR2 YYNGEE. The junction had 8 bases not matched to a gene; V was cut back by 3 bases and J by 4 bases. This CDR3 contains 15 residues. CDR3 nucleotide sequence: TGTGCCAGCAGCGCTGGGAGCGGGGGCGGAGAGACCCAGTACTTC. Encoded protein: CASSAGSGGGETQYF.

CDR3 DNA sequence: TGCGCCAGCAGCCCCGACGGGGGCGGGGAGCTGTTTTTT. Translating gives CASSPDGGGELFF. The chain recombines TRBV5-1 with TRBJ2-2; D possibly corresponds to TRBD2 (6 bases). The V end lost 4 bases, the J end lost 7 bases, and 11 bases lay between the germline ends. Germline V lookup: CDR1 SGHRS, CDR2 YFSETQ. This CDR3 region has 13 residues.

This clone was picked up a small number of times. The chain uses TRBV6-1 and TRBJ1-2, with D perhaps TRBD1 (5 bases). V was trimmed by 0 bases and J by 5 bases, leaving 13 bases between them. CDR1 MNHNS and CDR2 SASEGT come from the germline V gene. The CDR3 length is 15 residues. CDR3 DNA: TGTGCCAGCAGTGAAGCGCAGGGCAGCTGGTATGGCTACACCTTC. As protein: CASSEAQGSWYGYTF.

This clone was seen a few times. The genes are TRBV4-3 and TRBJ1-1; D is unresolved. From germline, CDR1 is LGHNA and CDR2 YSLEER. This CDR3 region has 15 residues. V was trimmed by 1 base and J by 1 base, leaving 10 bases between them. In DNA form, the CDR3 reads TGCGCCAGCAGCCAAGTCGCAGGAAAGAACACTGAAGCTTTCTTT. It yields the protein CASSQVAGKNTEAFF.

The genes are TRBV7-2 and TRBJ1-3; perhaps TRBD1 as D (5 bases). There are 13 residues in the CDR3. The ends were cut back, 4 bases at V and 11 bases at J, with 15 bases in the middle. Per germline, CDR1 SGHTA and CDR2 FQGNSA. CDR3 sequence: CASSYNSGRAIYF. CDR3 in DNA: TGTGCCAGCAGCTACAACTCAGGGAGGGCCATATATTTT. The variable domain in full, completed from reference TRBV7-2 and TRBJ1-3, reads GAGVSQSPSNKVTEKGKDVELRCDPISGHTALYWYRQSLGQGLEFLIYFQGNSAPDKSGLPSDRFSAERTGGSVSTLTIQRTQQEDSAVYLCASSYNSGRAIYFGEGSWLTVV.

V gene TRBV4-1 combines with J gene TRBJ1-2; 7 bases are shared with TRBD1. The CDR3 has 14 residues. Germline values: CDR1 MGHRA, CDR2 YSYEKL. V gave up 5 bases and J gave up 0 bases; unmatched junction bases: 3. CDR3 sequence (DNA): TGCGCCAGCAGCTCCGGGACAGCTAACTATGGCTACACCTTC. Protein: CASSSGTANYGYTF.

A single count supports this clone. The chain uses TRBV6-5 and TRBJ1-4, with TRBD1 as a possible D gene (5 bases). Germline values: CDR1 MNHEY, CDR2 SVGAGI. The germline V and J ends were trimmed by 6 bases and 7 bases, with 15 bases remaining between them. This CDR3 spans 14 amino acids. In nucleotides, the CDR3 is TGTGCCAGCAGCGCAAGGGGCGTCGGTGAAAAACTGTTTTTT. It specifies CASSARGVGEKLFF.

The chain has TRBV3-1 (or the pseudogene TRBV3-2) and TRBJ2-1; 11 bases agree with TRBD2. The CDR3 totals 15 residues. Germline loops: CDR1 LGHDT, CDR2 YNNKEL (reference sequence). Losses at the gene ends were 4 bases for V and 5 bases for J; bases not matched to a gene: 4. The CDR3 DNA is TGTGCCAGCAGCCCCCTGACTAGCGGGAACAATGAGCAGTTCTTC. Its translation: CASSPLTSGNNEQFF.

The chain links TRBV5-1 to TRBJ1-1; a possible D gene is TRBD1 (6 bases). Between the trimmed V and J ends, which lost 4 bases and 5 bases, there was a span of 21 bases. The CDR3 extends over 16 amino acids. CDR1 and CDR2 from the germline V gene are SGHRS and YFSETQ. CDR3: CASSPSGLGQGTEAFF. DNA for the CDR3: TGCGCCAGCAGCCCCTCGGGGCTGGGGCAGGGGACTGAAGCTTTCTTT.

The CDR3 bases are TGTGCCAGCAGCTTTCGGGAGCTTGAAGCTTTCTTT. Amino acid sequence: CASSFRELEAFF. The rearrangement links TRBV7-9 to TRBJ1-1; D remains unclear. Germline V gives CDR1 SEHNR, CDR2 FQNEAQ (reference sequence). The CDR3 sequence is 12 residues long. The V and J ends lost 3 bases and 7 bases respectively, with 9 bases between them.

V gene TRBV28 combines with J gene TRBJ1-6; TRBD1 might be the D (6 bases). Trimming took off 6 bases at V and 0 bases at J, with 15 bases between the two ends. Germline CDR1 reads MDHEN; CDR2 reads SYDVKM. This CDR3 has 17 amino acids. CDR3 sequence (DNA): TGTGCCAGCAGGACGAGCCAGGACAGCTCCTATAATTCACCCCTCCACTTT. Protein product: CASRTSQDSSYNSPLHF.

This chain uses TRBV20-1 with TRBJ2-3; TRBD2 matches at 11 bases. Germline trimming cut 3 bases from V and 5 bases from J; bases unmatched to any gene: 4. Germline V gene lookup returns CDR1 DFQATT and CDR2 SNEGSKA (reference sequence). The CDR3 loop spans 14 amino acids. The CDR3 sequence is CSASSGGALDTQYF. The CDR3 DNA reads as TGCAGTGCTAGTAGCGGGGGGGCTTTAGATACGCAGTATTTT.

J is TRBJ2-2 and V is TRBV14, with 11 bases matching TRBD2. V gave up 6 bases and J gave up 6 bases; unmatched junction bases: 3. The CDR3 runs 14 residues. CDR1 is SGHDN and CDR2 is FVKESK in the germline V gene. CDR3 sequence (DNA): TGTGCCAGCAGACTAGCGGGAGATGCCGGGGAGCTGTTTTTT. It is translated as CASRLAGDAGELFF.

This chain connects TRBV7-2 to TRBJ1-2; a possible D gene is TRBD1 (5 bases). Germline lookup yields CDR1 SGHTA and CDR2 FQGNSA. The CDR3 consists of 16 residues. The V end lost 2 bases, the J end lost 4 bases, and 17 bases lay between the germline ends. Here the CDR3 reads CASSLTRDSSIYGYTF. The CDR3 region has the DNA TGTGCCAGCAGCTTAACAAGGGACTCCTCCATCTATGGCTACACCTTC.

V and J are TRBV4-3 and TRBJ2-7, with D maybe TRBD2 (5 bases). Trimming left V 4 bases short and J 5 bases short, with 21 bases between. The CDR3 extends over 16 amino acids. Germline CDR1 and CDR2: LGHNA and YSLEER. CDR3 nucleotides: TGCGCCAGCAGCCCTAGCCGATGGGAAATATGTGACGAGCAGTACGTC. The encoded protein is CASSPSRWEICDEQYV.

This clone was observed once. The rearrangement uses TRBV30 and TRBJ1-4, with TRBD1 matching 7 bases. J was trimmed by 3 bases and V by 2 bases; bases with no gene match: 6. Germline values: CDR1 GTSNPN, CDR2 SVGIG (reference sequence). This CDR3 has 15 residues. The CDR3 nucleotides read TGTGCCTGGAGTTCAGGACAGGTGGCTAATGAAAAACTGTTTTTT. Its protein product is CAWSSGQVANEKLFF. The whole variable domain, remainder taken from reference TRBV30 and TRBJ1-4, is SQTIHQWPATLVQPVGSPLSLECTVEGTSNPNLYWYRQAAGRGLQLLFYSVGIGQISSEVPQNLSASRPQDRQFILSSKKLLLSDSGFYLCAWSSGQVANEKLFFGSGTQLSVL.

The chain links TRBV28 to TRBJ2-3, with D perhaps matching TRBD1 (5 bases). The germline V gene encodes CDR1 MDHEN and CDR2 SYDVKM. The CDR3 is 16 amino acids. Trimming took 6 bases from V and 2 from J, leaving 18 bases between them. For the CDR3, the DNA is TGTGCCAGCAGACAAAGGCCCGGTGGGGCCACAGATACGCAGTATTTT. Translated: CASRQRPGGATDTQYF.

Remarks on this clone: The junction departs from germline at one end; a sequencing error may be responsible. This chain joins TRBV28 and TRBJ1-3; TRBD1 matches at 7 bases. From germline, CDR1 is MDHEN and CDR2 SYDVKM. The CDR3 is 12 amino acids. CDR3: CASSLDRRALDF. The CDR3 region has the DNA TGTGCCAGCAGTTTGGACAGGCGAGCCCTCGATTTT.

The chain is built from TRBV4-3 and TRBJ1-3; D perhaps matches TRBD1 (5 bases). V lost 0 bases to trimming and J lost 2 bases, with 11 bases between them. The CDR3 runs to 16 residues. Germline CDR1 reads LGHNA; CDR2 reads YSLEER. DNA of the CDR3: TGCGCCAGCAGCCAAGAGTCGGTAGGGGCTGGAAACACCATATATTTT. This sequence encodes CASSQESVGAGNTIYF.

The chain couples TRBV13 to TRBJ1-5; D is undetermined. Per germline, CDR1 PRHDT and CDR2 FYEKMQ (reference sequence). The ends were cut back, 0 bases at V and 2 bases at J, with 11 bases in the middle. This CDR3 contains 16 residues. The CDR3 coding sequence is TGTGCCAGCAGCTTAGGCCATCTCCGCGGCAATCAGCCCCAGCATTTT. Protein product: CASSLGHLRGNQPQHF.

The J gene is TRBJ2-7, the V gene TRBV3-1 (or the pseudogene TRBV3-2), with D perhaps TRBD2 (5 bases). Germline loops: CDR1 LGHDT, CDR2 YNNKEL (reference sequence). Trimming removed 0 bases at V and 10 bases at J, with 19 bases between. The CDR3 is 15 residues long. CDR3 residues: CASSQDVGAAPLQYF. As DNA, the CDR3 is TGTGCCAGCAGCCAAGATGTGGGAGCGGCCCCTCTACAGTACTTC.

The chain carries TRBV2 and TRBJ2-7; D call uncertain. This CDR3 has 13 residues. Trimming shortened V by 5 bases and J by 3 bases, and 11 bases separated the two germline ends. Germline assignment: CDR1 SNHLY and CDR2 FYNNEI. CDR3 in DNA: TGTGCCAGCAGTCAGACACATCTCTACGAGCAGTACTTC. Translation: CASSQTHLYEQYF.

This clone was seen only once. The chain employs TRBV5-8 and TRBJ2-7; possibly TRBD2 for D (6 bases). The CDR3 is 14 residues long. V lost 0 bases and J 2 bases, leaving 9 bases between the germline ends. Germline loops: CDR1 SGHTS, CDR2 YDEGEE. The CDR3 nucleotides read TGTGCCAGCAGCTTGGGCGGGGCCACCTACGAGCAGTACTTC. It encodes CASSLGGATYEQYF.

This chain joins TRBV7-9 and TRBJ2-3; 9 bases agree with TRBD1. Trimming at V came to 4 bases and at J to 3 bases, leaving 8 bases not matched to a gene. Looked up from germline, CDR1 is SEHNR and CDR2 is FQNEAQ (reference sequence). The CDR3 spans 16 residues. The chain's CDR3 is CASSSLYRGLTDTQYF. The CDR3 nucleotides read TGTGCCAGCAGCTCGCTGTACAGGGGGCTGACAGATACGCAGTATTTT.

This rearrangement joins TRBV5-8 to TRBJ2-1; 10 bases agree with TRBD1. The CDR3 has 17 residues. V lost 3 bases to trimming and J lost 3 bases; unmatched junction nucleotides: 9. CDR1 and CDR2 (germline): SGHTS, YDEGEE. In DNA form, the CDR3 reads TGTGCCAGCAGCTCGCCCCGGGACAGGGGATTCTACAATGAGCAGTTCTTC. The encoded protein is CASSSPRDRGFYNEQFF.

The V call is TRBV5-4, the J call TRBJ2-2; tentative D call: TRBD1 (5 bases). CDR3 size: 13 residues. The germline V gene encodes CDR1 SGHNT and CDR2 YYREEE (reference sequence). The ends were cut back, 8 bases at V and 1 base at J, with 9 bases in the middle. The CDR3 sequence: CASEQGNTGELFF. The CDR3 DNA sequence: TGTGCCAGTGAGCAGGGGAACACCGGGGAGCTGTTTTTT.

The chain employs TRBV6-6 and TRBJ1-6; D may be TRBD1 (5 bases). CDR1 and CDR2 from the germline V gene are MNHNY and SVGAGI (reference sequence). V was shortened by 4 bases and J by 3 bases, with 13 bases between the two germline ends. There are 16 residues in the CDR3. The CDR3 sequence: CASSSLRDYYNSPLHF. CDR3 nucleotide sequence: TGTGCCAGCAGTTCTCTCCGGGACTACTATAATTCACCCCTCCACTTT.

The chain carries TRBV6-5 and TRBJ2-1; 9 bases map to TRBD1. Trimming removed 6 bases from V and 4 bases from J; junction bases left unmatched: 7. Looked up from germline, CDR1 is MNHEY and CDR2 is SVGAGI. The CDR3 sequence is 15 residues long. Here the CDR3 reads CASSVQGAAYNEQFF. The CDR3 nucleotides read TGTGCCAGCAGCGTACAGGGGGCCGCATACAATGAGCAGTTCTTC.

The chain carries TRBV27 and TRBJ1-2; D not certain. Trimming cost V 6 bases and J 8 bases, with 22 bases left between them. CDR1 is MNHEY, CDR2 SMNVEV, per germline (reference sequence). The CDR3 is 15 residues long. The CDR3 sequence: CASRVLTLSRWGYTF. CDR3 sequence (DNA): TGTGCCAGCAGGGTCCTGACCCTTTCGAGGTGGGGCTACACCTTC.

V gene TRBV6-6 combines with J gene TRBJ1-6; no definite D call. Trimming removed 0 bases at V and 2 bases at J, with 8 bases between. The CDR3 is 16 residues long. CDR1 and CDR2 from the germline V gene are MNHNY and SVGAGI (reference sequence). The CDR3 loop reads CASSYSRMTYNSPLHF. As DNA, the CDR3 is TGTGCCAGCAGTTACTCGAGGATGACCTATAATTCACCCCTCCACTTT.